This TCR beta chain was obtained from a study of blood T cell repertoires in COVID-19. Membership in each cohort depended on participant-reported clinical history. The data were produced by immunoSEQ multiplex PCR, yet TCRdb's version contains in-frame clones alone and is incomplete. Here the sample spans about 140,000 clones, approximately 79% being singletons. This clone was detected only a few times. The junction shows a germline mismatch at one end, possibly a read error. This clonotype originated in a woman aged 45-59 years who had recovered from COVID-19. What was sequenced was PBMCs or T cells enriched from blood (not recorded which).

The CDR3 DNA sequence: TGTGCCAGCTCACCCGCGGACAGAAGTGGGGCCAAGTTC. This translates into CASSPADRSGAKF. This rearrangement joins TRBV18 to TRBJ1-2; D might be TRBD1 (6 bases). Germline V CDR1 and CDR2: KGHSH, LQKENI. CDR3 length: 13 amino acids.